The entry below describes one T cell receptor beta chain. The CDR3 extends 3 residues past the end of the read, so its final part is completed from the germline J gene. This CDR3 has 15 residues. Trimming left V 3 bases short and J 2 bases short, with 12 bases between. Germline V gene data show CDR1 as SGHRS and CDR2 as YFSETQ. This entry is derived from a study of T cells in women clearing cervical HPV infection. The repertoire was sequenced with immunoSEQ multiplex PCR; TCRdb's copy has only in-frame clones and lacks some. Its clone listing holds under 50,000 clones. The sequencing input was blood buffy coat. This chain uses TRBV5-1 with TRBJ1-3; D is uncertain. The sequence was collected from a woman aged 18 to 69 with a cervical HPV16 infection that either progressed to CIN3+ or cleared (not recorded which). The CDR3 is CASSSAGGPGNTIYF. Partial CDR3 DNA: TGCGCCAGCAGCTCCGCGGGTGGCCCTGGAAACACC.